Each of the 23 T cell receptor beta chains below was sequenced from the same sample in a study of cytomegalovirus exposure and HLA in healthy donors. Researchers ran the PCR with 60 Vbeta and 13 Jbeta primers. Using immunoSEQ multiplex PCR, the repertoire was profiled, and TCRdb retains in-frame clones only, with some absent. The sample includes 120,000 or so clones, about three quarters of them seen just once. Sequencing was performed on PBMCs. The origin of the receptors is a woman in her thirties or forties in good health and CMV-seronegative.

V and J are TRBV7-9 and TRBJ2-2; 9 bases line up with TRBD1. CDR1 SEHNR and CDR2 FQNEAQ come from the germline V gene (reference sequence). This CDR3 region has 16 residues. V shed 1 base and J 1 base; nucleotides not matched to a gene: 1. The CDR3 is CASSLGTGVNTGELFF. The CDR3 bases are TGTGCCAGCAGCTTAGGGACAGGGGTGAACACCGGGGAGCTGTTTTTT.

This chain joins TRBV18 and TRBJ1-4; 8 positions agree with TRBD1. V shed 6 bases, J shed 12 bases, and the junction held 9 bases outside the gene matches. The CDR3 sequence is 13 residues long. Germline CDR1 and CDR2: KGHSH and LQKENI. For the CDR3, the DNA is TGTGCCAGCTCGCCGGACAGGGACCTAGAACTGTTTTTT. Translation gives CASSPDRDLELFF.

The chain recombines TRBV28 with TRBJ1-2; TRBD1 matches at 7 bases. The CDR3 covers 11 residues. The trim removed 8 bases at V and 10 bases at J, leaving 7 bases unmatched. Germline values: CDR1 MDHEN, CDR2 SYDVKM. The CDR3 DNA follows: TGTGCCAGCGCGACAGGGAGCGTCTACACCTTC. Amino acids: CASATGSVYTF.

A single count supports this clone. The chain has TRBV4-2 and TRBJ2-1; TRBD2 matches 8 bases. CDR1 and CDR2 (germline): LGHNA, YNFKEQ. The length of the CDR3 is 16 residues. V gave up 0 bases and J gave up 7 bases; unmatched junction bases: 8. CDR3: CASSQDISGRGNEQFF. DNA of the CDR3: TGTGCCAGCAGCCAAGATATCAGCGGGAGAGGGAATGAGCAGTTCTTC.

This clone has just one count. The chain combines TRBV2 with TRBJ1-4; D gene unclear. The CDR3 runs 14 residues. The germline V gene encodes CDR1 SNHLY and CDR2 FYNNEI. V lost 4 bases and J 13 bases, leaving 19 bases between the germline ends. DNA for the CDR3: TGTGCCAGCAGTGTTGACTTCCTCCCGCGCGGACTGTTTTTT. Its protein is CASSVDFLPRGLFF.

The CDR3 DNA sequence: TGTGCCAGCAGGGCTAGCGGGAGCGGCGAGCAGTACTTC. This gives the protein CASRASGSGEQYF. The chain has TRBV28 and TRBJ2-7; 10 nucleotides match TRBD2. CDR1 is MDHEN and CDR2 is SYDVKM in the germline V gene. J lost 6 bases, V lost 6 bases, and 5 bases had no gene match. This CDR3 contains 13 residues. The whole variable domain, filled in from reference TRBV28 and TRBJ2-7, reads DVKVTQSSRYLVKRTGEKVFLECVQDMDHENMFWYRQDPGLGLRLIYFSYDVKMKEKGDIPEGYSVSREKKERFSLILESASTNQTSMYLCASRASGSGEQYFGPGTRLTVT.

The J gene is TRBJ1-1, the V gene TRBV5-1, with D possibly matching TRBD1 (6 bases). With 0 bases removed from V and 10 bases from J, the gap between germline ends came to 13 bases. The CDR3 extends over 13 amino acids. The germline gives CDR1 SGHRS, CDR2 YFSETQ. The CDR3 nucleotides read TGCGCCAGCAGCTTGGCGAGACAGGAGACAGCTTTCTTT. Translating it yields CASSLARQETAFF.

DNA of the CDR3: TGTGCCAGCAGCTTAGAACTAGCGGGAACCTACGAGCAGTACTTC. This encodes CASSLELAGTYEQYF. V is TRBV7-6 and J is TRBJ2-7; 10 bases agree with TRBD2. This CDR3 comprises 15 residues. V trimming: 1 base; J trimming: 2 bases; junction bases outside the gene matches: 2. CDR1 SGHVS and CDR2 FNYEAQ come from the germline V gene. Looking up the rest from reference TRBV7-6 and TRBJ2-7 gives the full variable domain: GAGVSQSPRYKVTKRGQDVALRCDPISGHVSLYWYRQALGQGPEFLTYFNYEAQQDKSGLPNDRFSAERPEGSISTLTIQRTEQRDSAMYRCASSLELAGTYEQYFGPGTRLTVT.

V gene TRBV5-6 combines with J gene TRBJ2-1; 7 nucleotides match TRBD2. CDR3 length: 15 amino acids. V dropped 3 bases and J dropped 12; count of bases not matched to a gene: 15. Looked up from germline, CDR1 is SGHDT and CDR2 is YYEEEE. CDR3 sequence reads: CASSSDPGTTHAQFF. The CDR3 DNA is TGTGCCAGCAGCTCGGACCCCGGGACTACCCATGCGCAGTTCTTC.

This sequence joins TRBV5-1 and TRBJ2-1; 8 nucleotides line up with TRBD2. The CDR3 runs to 16 residues. Unmatched junction bases numbered 12, after V lost 1 base and J lost 9 bases. CDR1 and CDR2 (germline): SGHRS, YFSETQ. The CDR3 bases are TGCGCCAGCAGCTTGCGGTGGCCGGGACTAGTATCTGAGCAGTTCTTC. This sequence encodes CASSLRWPGLVSEQFF.

The chain joins TRBV5-4 to TRBJ2-5, with 7 bases matching TRBD2. Trimming removed 4 bases from V and 5 bases from J; junction bases left unmatched: 11. The CDR3 consists of 15 residues. Germline V lookup: CDR1 SGHNT, CDR2 YYREEE (reference sequence). CDR3 coding DNA: TGTGCCAGCAGCCTTAACGCGGGGGAAGGGGAGACCCAGTACTTC. It is translated as CASSLNAGEGETQYF.

J is TRBJ1-3 and V is TRBV9; 9 bases align to TRBD1. The CDR3 totals 15 residues. CDR1 SGDLS and CDR2 YYNGEE come from the germline V gene. V trimming: 3 bases; J trimming: 6 bases; junction bases outside the gene matches: 7. The CDR3 spells CASSGTGTGTNTIYF. In DNA, the CDR3 is TGTGCCAGCAGCGGGACCGGGACAGGGACAAACACCATATATTTT.

DNA for the CDR3: TGTGCCAGCAGCTCCAGGGGCGAACAAGAGACCCAGTACTTC. It translates to CASSSRGEQETQYF. The V call is TRBV11-3, the J call TRBJ2-5, with D perhaps TRBD1 (6 bases). V was shortened by 4 bases and J by 2 bases, with 11 bases between the two germline ends. This CDR3 is built from 14 residues. Germline CDR1 SGHNT, CDR2 YENEEA.

The chain couples TRBV7-9 to TRBJ2-5; TRBD2 is a possible D gene (6 bases). V was clipped by 7 bases and J by 5 bases, with 20 bases between them. The CDR3 length is 15 residues. Germline values: CDR1 SEHNR, CDR2 FQNEAQ (reference sequence). The CDR3 nucleotides read TGTGCCAGCACCATAGTGGAGGGGCAGGGTGAGACCCAGTACTTC. Translated: CASTIVEGQGETQYF.

This clone was seen a few times. The chain is built from TRBV5-1 and TRBJ2-3; 8 nucleotides match TRBD2. After removal of 4 bases from V and 1 base from J, the junction contained 5 bases not matched to a gene. Germline CDR1 SGHRS, CDR2 YFSETQ. This CDR3 region has 15 residues. This CDR3 is CASSERERGTDTQYF. The CDR3 nucleotides read TGCGCCAGCAGCGAGCGGGAGCGGGGCACAGATACGCAGTATTTT.

This chain connects TRBV5-1 to TRBJ1-4; D is undetermined. V shed 0 bases and J shed 8 bases, with 14 bases lying between them. The length of the CDR3 is 15 residues. Germline-derived CDR1 and CDR2 are SGHRS and YFSETQ. The CDR3 protein is CASSLDGSLWEKLFF. CDR3 coding DNA: TGCGCCAGCAGCTTGGACGGGTCCCTATGGGAAAAACTGTTTTTT.

The chain links TRBV4-3 to TRBJ2-1; 8 bases match TRBD1. CDR1 and CDR2 (germline): LGHNA, YSLEER. With 3 bases clipped from V and 8 bases from J, the junction kept 6 bases outside the gene matches. The CDR3 runs to 14 residues. The CDR3, as DNA: TGCGCCAGCAGCCAGTTGACAGGGGTCCATGAGCAGTTCTTC. Its translation: CASSQLTGVHEQFF.

V and J are TRBV5-6 and TRBJ2-5; D gene ambiguous. Near its end, the DNA agrees better with TRBJ2-7, so the J call may be wrong. The CDR3 sequence is 13 residues long. Germline loops: CDR1 SGHDT, CDR2 YYEEEE. CDR3: CASSLRGTYEQYF. Written as DNA, the CDR3 is TGTGCCAGCAGCTTGCGAGGAACCTACGAGCAGTACTTC.

V usage is TRBV18 and J usage is TRBJ1-5; no definite D call. The CDR3 sequence is 13 residues long. V was pared by 8 bases and J by 2 bases, with 10 bases between. Germline values: CDR1 KGHSH, CDR2 LQKENI. The CDR3 loop reads CASHASGNQPQHF. Here the CDR3 DNA reads TGTGCCAGCCACGCCAGTGGCAATCAGCCCCAGCATTTT.

This clone appeared a few times. The chain combines TRBV9 with TRBJ2-7, with 7 bases identical to TRBD2. This CDR3 has 14 amino acids. J gave up 2 bases and V 0 bases, and 2 bases lay outside the gene matches. Germline assignment: CDR1 SGDLS and CDR2 YYNGEE. CDR3 nucleotide sequence: TGTGCCAGCAGCGTAGCAGCGGGAACCTACGAGCAGTACTTC. Its protein is CASSVAAGTYEQYF.

With regard to this clone: A junction boundary mismatches the germline segment, possibly from a read error. The sample holds other DNA sequences that translate to the same CDR3. V usage is TRBV6-5 and J usage is TRBJ2-2; D unclear. Germline V gene data show CDR1 as MNHEY and CDR2 as SVGAGI. The CDR3 length is 14 residues. This CDR3 reads CASSPATHTGELFF. The DNA of the CDR3 is TGTGCCAGCAGTCCCGCGACACACACCGGAGAGCTGTTTTTT.

The chain carries TRBV19 and TRBJ1-1; D perhaps matches TRBD1 (6 bases). V was cut by 3 bases and J by 0 bases, with 14 bases left in between. CDR3 size: 16 residues. CDR1 is LNHDA and CDR2 is SQIVND in the germline V gene (reference sequence). CDR3 protein: CASSIRRGPMNTEAFF. The CDR3 nucleotides read TGTGCCAGTAGTATTCGGCGGGGGCCCATGAACACTGAAGCTTTCTTT.

V is TRBV11-2 and J is TRBJ2-7; TRBD1 aligns across 8 bases. CDR3 length: 15 amino acids. Germline values: CDR1 SGHAT, CDR2 FQNNGV. The V segment lost 1 base and the J segment 1 base; nucleotides outside the gene matches: 3. The CDR3 reads CASSLATGDSYEQYF. CDR3 coding DNA: TGTGCCAGCAGCTTAGCGACAGGGGATTCCTACGAGCAGTACTTC.